One sample yielded the 11 T cell receptor beta chains listed below, sequenced in a study of spatial heterogeneity in lung cancer. The time point denotes: blood at routine non-recurrence follow-up after resection. TCRdb itself ran the 5' RACE reads through MiXCR, one entry per CDR3 protein. The table has about 110,000 distinct CDR3 sequences, approximately 11% seen once. Here the sequenced sample was PBMCs, taken at follow-up. These receptors were collected from a female donor with early-stage non-small cell lung cancer.

This clonotype has only a few counts. The chain is built from TRBV27 and TRBJ1-6; D possibly corresponds to TRBD1 (5 bases). Germline loops: CDR1 MNHEY, CDR2 SMNVEV (reference sequence). Trimming stripped 6 bases from V and 4 bases from J, with 10 bases between. The CDR3 runs to 14 residues. This chain's CDR3 is CASSPRGYNSPLHF. CDR3 in DNA: TGTGCCAGCAGCCCACGGGGGTATAATTCACCCCTCCACTTT.

This clonotype was recorded many times. The V gene is TRBV15, the J gene TRBJ1-6; perhaps TRBD1 as D (5 bases). Trimming took off 0 bases at V and 9 bases at J, with 12 bases between the two ends. The CDR3 contains 15 residues. CDR1 is LNHNV, CDR2 YYDKDF, per germline (reference sequence). As DNA, the CDR3 is TGTGCCACCAGCAGAGATACCGCAGGGACTTCACCCCTCCACTTT. Its protein product is CATSRDTAGTSPLHF.

V is TRBV10-3 and J is TRBJ2-1, with 7 positions matching TRBD2. Per the germline V gene, CDR1 is ENHRY and CDR2 is SYGVKD. The CDR3 spans 13 residues. V gave up 7 bases and J gave up 8 bases; unmatched junction bases: 8. The CDR3: CAITVRREDEQFF. The CDR3 DNA reads as TGTGCCATCACGGTCCGCCGGGAGGATGAGCAGTTCTTC.

There are many counts of this clonotype. The chain combines TRBV10-3 with TRBJ1-1, with D unclear. This CDR3 region has 15 residues. The germline V gene encodes CDR1 ENHRY and CDR2 SYGVKD. V lost 0 bases and J lost 0, with 8 bases in between. CDR3 loop: CAISESLPMNTEAFF. DNA of the CDR3: TGTGCCATCAGTGAGTCCCTACCTATGAACACTGAAGCTTTCTTT.

At least ten counts were recorded for this clonotype. V is TRBV6-6 and J is TRBJ2-3; 8 positions agree with TRBD2. Germline-derived CDR1 and CDR2 are MNHNY and SVGAGI (reference sequence). The CDR3 runs to 15 residues. V shed 5 bases, J shed 4 bases, and the junction held 8 bases outside the gene matches. CDR3 coding DNA: TGTGCCAGCAGTAACGGGAGGGCCCTCGCAGATACGCAGTATTTT. Protein sequence: CASSNGRALADTQYF.

This clonotype was observed a few times. V and J are TRBV4-1 and TRBJ1-1; 10 bases are shared with TRBD1. V dropped 1 base and J dropped 5; count of bases not matched to a gene: 4. Looked up from germline, CDR1 is MGHRA and CDR2 is YSYEKL. The CDR3 extends over 15 amino acids. CDR3 DNA sequence: TGCGCCAGCAGCCAAGCCGGGGACAGGGGTACTGAAGCTTTCTTT. Translating gives CASSQAGDRGTEAFF.

Ten or more counts support this clonotype. The rearrangement joins TRBV28 to TRBJ2-4, with 8 bases that match TRBD1. The CDR3 totals 15 residues. The J segment lost 5 bases and the V segment lost 8 bases, leaving 11 bases of the junction unmatched. Germline CDR1 reads MDHEN; CDR2 reads SYDVKM. CDR3 protein: CASDTAGTGENIQYF. The CDR3 DNA reads TGTGCCAGCGACACCGCCGGGACAGGAGAAAACATTCAGTACTTC.

This clonotype was observed at least ten times. The genes are TRBV25-1 and TRBJ2-7; TRBD1 agrees at 7 bases. The germline gives CDR1 MGHDK, CDR2 SYGVNS. Trimming cost V 10 bases and J 1 base; bases outside gene matches: 10. CDR3 size: 14 residues. DNA for the CDR3: TGTGCCACCTTCGGACAGGTACTATCCTACGAGCAGTACGTC. It specifies CATFGQVLSYEQYV.

There are many counts of this clonotype. The chain links TRBV28 to TRBJ1-6; the D gene is possibly TRBD1 (5 bases). Trimming took off 6 bases at V and 14 bases at J, with 14 bases between the two ends. Germline lookup yields CDR1 MDHEN and CDR2 SYDVKM. This CDR3 is built from 12 residues. The CDR3 loop is CASSPDSGSLHF. Written as DNA, the CDR3 is TGTGCCAGCAGCCCTGACAGTGGGTCCCTCCACTTT.

This clonotype occurred a few times. The rearrangement links TRBV6-5 to TRBJ2-3, with 7 positions matching TRBD2. The CDR3 is 16 amino acids. The ends lost 4 bases at V and 2 bases at J; junction bases unmatched: 9. In germline, CDR1 is MNHEY, CDR2 SVGAGI. The chain's CDR3 is CASSWGGSTNTDTQYF. In nucleotides, the CDR3 is TGTGCCAGCAGTTGGGGCGGGAGCACGAACACAGATACGCAGTATTTT.

This clonotype was seen a handful of times. The V gene is TRBV12-3 or TRBV12-4, the J gene TRBJ1-5; D might be TRBD1 (5 bases). V lost 4 bases and J 3 bases, leaving 19 bases between the germline ends. This CDR3 is 17 amino acids long. The CDR3 spells CASSSEGGRANNQPQHF. CDR3 bases: TGTGCCAGCAGTTCGGAGGGCGGCAGGGCAAACAATCAGCCCCAGCATTTT.